The clone carrying this T cell receptor beta chain came up a few times. This sample was taken from a study of neoadjuvant anti-PD-1 for oral cavity cancer. Repertoires were generated with immunoSEQ multiplex PCR, while TCRdb's copy carries only in-frame clones and drops some. The sample lists some 40,000 clones, 38% occurring once. Time point indicated: after neoadjuvant nivolumab, at surgical resection. Cohort: HPV-negative, locally advanced oral cavity squamous cell carcinoma patients. Germline V CDR1 and CDR2: GTSNPN, SVGIG (reference sequence). Trimming took off 0 bases at V and 3 bases at J, with 9 bases between the two ends. The CDR3 loop spans 14 amino acids.

The gene calls are TRBV30 and TRBJ2-1; D may match TRBD1 or TRBD2 (6 bases each). The receptor's source is a person aged 40 to 85 with oral cavity squamous cell carcinoma. The specimen comprised tumor tissue, sampled after nivolumab (anti-PD-1) treatment. The DNA of the CDR3 is TGTGCCTGGAGTGTAGGGGGGTACTACAATGAGCAGTTCTTC. Encoded protein: CAWSVGGYYNEQFF.